The 10 T cell receptor beta chains below were found in one sample sequenced in a study of T cell responses to AZD1222 COVID-19 vaccine. The data were produced by immunoSEQ multiplex PCR, yet TCRdb's version contains in-frame clones alone and is incomplete. Of around 120,000 clones in the sample, about 90% were seen once. The sequencing here drew on peripheral blood, taken 28 days after the second AZD1222 dose. All receptors derive from an adult who received the AZD1222 COVID-19 vaccine.

This clone was picked up one time. CDR3 residues: CASSQVNTGELFF. In DNA form, the CDR3 reads TGTGCCAGCAGCCAAGTTAATACCGGGGAGCTGTTTTTT. V is TRBV3-1 (or the pseudogene TRBV3-2) and J is TRBJ2-2; the D is unclear. Trimming removed 1 base from V and 5 bases from J, with 5 bases in between. Germline CDR1 reads LGHDT; CDR2 reads YNNKEL (reference sequence). The CDR3 contains 13 residues.

The rearrangement joins TRBV28 to TRBJ1-1, with D maybe TRBD1 (5 bases). This CDR3 region has 15 residues. V was clipped by 2 bases and J by 7 bases, with 17 bases between them. The V gene's germline CDR1 is MDHEN and CDR2 SYDVKM. CDR3 nucleotides: TGTGCCAGCAGTTTAGCGGTCAGGGTAGGAGGTGAAGCTTTCTTT. Translating it yields CASSLAVRVGGEAFF.

The rearrangement joins TRBV5-1 to TRBJ1-2; 7 bases map to TRBD1. The CDR3 has 13 amino acids. V was pared by 4 bases and J by 8 bases, with 8 bases of the junction left unmatched. Per the germline V gene, CDR1 is SGHRS and CDR2 is YFSETQ. CDR3 protein: CASSAGQVHGYTF. The CDR3 nucleotides are TGCGCCAGCAGCGCTGGACAGGTCCACGGCTACACCTTC. Based on the CDR3 plus reference TRBV5-1 and TRBJ1-2, the full variable domain is KAGVTQTPRYLIKTRGQQVTLSCSPISGHRSVSWYQQTPGQGLQFLFEYFSETQRNKGNFPGRFSGRQFSNSRSEMNVSTLELGDSALYLCASSAGQVHGYTFGSGTRLTVV.

The J gene is TRBJ2-5, the V gene TRBV4-2; no clear D gene. Germline V CDR1 and CDR2: LGHNA, YNFKEQ. The V gene lost 4 bases and the J gene lost 5 bases, with 11 bases spanning the gap. CDR3 length equals 13 residues. The CDR3 DNA follows: TGTGCCAGCAGCCCCGCCAGTAGGGAGACCCAGTACTTC. Residues: CASSPASRETQYF.

This sequence joins TRBV11-2 and TRBJ1-6, with unresolved D. This CDR3 has 11 amino acids. In germline, CDR1 is SGHAT, CDR2 FQNNGV. Deletions cut 7 bases from V and 14 bases from J, with 12 bases between. The CDR3 spells CASTPGKALHF. The CDR3, as DNA: TGTGCCAGCACTCCCGGGAAGGCCCTCCACTTT.

This rearrangement joins TRBV28 to TRBJ2-5; 7 nucleotides match TRBD2. The CDR3 extends over 15 amino acids. CDR1 is MDHEN, CDR2 SYDVKM, per germline. V lost 6 bases and J lost 3; bases outside the gene matches: 10. The CDR3 coding sequence is TGTGCCAGCAGAGAAAGCGGGGCGGGCGAAGAGACCCAGTACTTC. It specifies CASRESGAGEETQYF. Looking up the rest from reference TRBV28 and TRBJ2-5 gives the full variable domain: DVKVTQSSRYLVKRTGEKVFLECVQDMDHENMFWYRQDPGLGLRLIYFSYDVKMKEKGDIPEGYSVSREKKERFSLILESASTNQTSMYLCASRESGAGEETQYFGPGTRLLVL.

The chain has TRBV3-1 (or the pseudogene TRBV3-2) and TRBJ2-2; D unresolved. V was shortened by 3 bases and J by 3 bases, with 2 bases between the two germline ends. Germline lookup yields CDR1 LGHDT and CDR2 YNNKEL (reference sequence). The CDR3 length is 12 residues. CDR3 DNA sequence: TGTGCCAGCAGCCAGTACACCGGGGAGCTGTTTTTT. Encoded protein: CASSQYTGELFF.

The V call is TRBV7-6, the J call TRBJ2-1; unclear D gene. CDR1 is SGHVS and CDR2 is FNYEAQ in the germline V gene. CDR3 size: 14 residues. V shed 0 bases and J shed 7 bases, with 10 bases lying between them. As DNA, the CDR3 is TGTGCCAGCAGCTTAGCTATGGGGATAAATGAGCAGTTCTTC. This sequence encodes CASSLAMGINEQFF. The full variable domain, completed using reference TRBV7-6 and TRBJ2-1, is GAGVSQSPRYKVTKRGQDVALRCDPISGHVSLYWYRQALGQGPEFLTYFNYEAQQDKSGLPNDRFSAERPEGSISTLTIQRTEQRDSAMYRCASSLAMGINEQFFGPGTRLTVL.

V and J are TRBV24-1 and TRBJ1-3; D gene unclear. V lost 3 bases, J lost 4 bases, and 15 bases lay in between. Germline CDR1 KGHDR, CDR2 SFDVKD. The CDR3 extends over 16 amino acids. For the CDR3, the DNA is TGTGCCACCAGTGATGGACCCGGCCACAGAGGAAACACCATATATTTT. Amino acid sequence: CATSDGPGHRGNTIYF.

Here the CDR3 DNA reads TGTGCCAGCAGTTTATCTGGGACAGGGGATGAAAAACTGTTTTTT. This gives the protein CASSLSGTGDEKLFF. The chain combines TRBV28 with TRBJ1-4; 10 bases line up with TRBD1. Germline assignment: CDR1 MDHEN and CDR2 SYDVKM. The length of the CDR3 is 15 residues. Losses at the gene ends were 1 base for V and 6 bases for J; bases not matched to a gene: 2.